Each of the 12 T cell receptor beta chains below was sequenced from the same sample in a study of molecular identifiers for immune sequencing clone quantification. Each CDR3 protein gets one entry after TCRdb re-called the PCR reads with MiXCR. The table lists roughly 100,000 distinct CDR3 sequences, 30% to 45% of them singletons. The sequencing input was naive CD8+ T cells from blood, with Jurkat cell RNA spiked in. The subset was: FACS-sorted CD8+CD4-CCR7+CD45RA+ naive T cells. The source is a human donor in good health. Some libraries in this study had Jurkat cell RNA spiked in.

This clonotype appeared many times. The CDR3 loop is CASSPDPNTEAFF. CDR3 DNA sequence: TGTGCCAGCAGCCCTGATCCTAACACTGAAGCTTTCTTT. The chain combines TRBV7-9 with TRBJ1-1, with D hard to call. Deletions cut 5 bases from V and 2 bases from J, with 9 bases between. The CDR3 extends over 13 amino acids. From germline, CDR1 is SEHNR and CDR2 FQNEAQ (reference sequence).

The chain employs TRBV9 and TRBJ2-3; D might be TRBD2 (6 bases). Germline V lookup: CDR1 SGDLS, CDR2 YYNGEE. The CDR3 covers 14 residues. The V and J ends lost 3 bases and 4 bases respectively, with 12 bases between them. CDR3 nucleotides: TGTGCCAGCAGCGGTGGGGGGAGCCCAGATACGCAGTATTTT. Translation gives CASSGGGSPDTQYF.

This clonotype appeared a few times. The V call is TRBV4-3, the J call TRBJ2-7; maybe TRBD2 (6 bases). The V end was cut by 0 bases, the J end by 6 bases, with 24 bases between. The length of the CDR3 is 18 residues. CDR1 and CDR2 (germline): LGHNA, YSLEER. The DNA of the CDR3 is TGCGCCAGCAGCCAAGATCTATTTAGTTTGGGGAGGTTGGGCGAGCAGTACTTC. This sequence encodes CASSQDLFSLGRLGEQYF.

This clonotype was counted only a few times. The J gene is TRBJ2-7, the V gene TRBV4-3, with D unresolved. CDR1 and CDR2 (germline): LGHNA, YSLEER. V was cut by 3 bases and J by 2 bases, with 8 bases left in between. This CDR3 has 13 amino acids. The DNA for the CDR3 is TGCGCCAGCAGCCATTCAGAGACCTACGAGCAGTACTTC. Translated: CASSHSETYEQYF.

This clonotype has at least ten counts. This chain links TRBV13 with TRBJ2-3; 7 positions match TRBD2. The CDR3 has 17 residues. Per the germline V gene, CDR1 is PRHDT and CDR2 is FYEKMQ (reference sequence). The junction had 11 bases not matched to a gene; V was cut back by 5 bases and J by 0 bases. The CDR3 here is CASSPWLAVTSTDTQYF. For the CDR3, the DNA is TGTGCCAGCAGCCCCTGGCTAGCGGTGACTAGCACAGATACGCAGTATTTT.

Turning to this clonotype: A read error is possible here, since a much larger clone lies one base away. The chain is built from TRBV29-1 and TRBJ2-3; D is ambiguous. Germline loops: CDR1 SQVTM, CDR2 ANQGSEA. The CDR3 length is 15 residues. Trimming stripped 1 base from V and 4 bases from J, with 15 bases between. The CDR3 sequence is CSVEAYPLTSDTQYF. The CDR3 nucleotides read TGCAGCGTTGAAGCTTACCCTCTCACGTCAGATACGCAGTATTTT.

The genes are TRBV27 and TRBJ2-7, with D perhaps TRBD1 (5 bases). The CDR3 is 14 residues long. V was clipped by 5 bases and J by 0 bases, with 11 bases between them. Germline CDR1 and CDR2: MNHEY and SMNVEV (reference sequence). CDR3 loop: CASSPPGISYEQYF. The CDR3 DNA reads as TGTGCCAGCAGTCCGCCAGGGATCTCCTACGAGCAGTACTTC.

Turning to this clonotype: This sequence may be a read error, since a much larger clone differs from it by one base. J is TRBJ2-7 and V is TRBV7-8, with D possibly matching TRBD2 (6 bases). Trimming left V 10 bases short and J 0 bases short, with 19 bases between. This CDR3 contains 15 residues. The germline CDR1 and CDR2 sequences are SGHVS and FQNEAQ. The CDR3 DNA reads TGTGCCACCTCGCGGGGTGGCCCGAGCTCCTACGAGCAGTACTTC. Translation gives CATSRGGPSSYEQYF.

This clonotype was recorded at least ten times. Written as DNA, the CDR3 is TGTGCCAGCAACGCCGGGCCCGATTATAGCAATCAGCCCCAGCATTTT. This translates into CASNAGPDYSNQPQHF. The chain joins TRBV6-6 to TRBJ1-5; D is undetermined. Germline CDR1 MNHNY, CDR2 SVGAGI (reference sequence). V was cut by 7 bases and J by 0 bases, with 16 bases left in between. The CDR3 has 16 amino acids.

This chain uses TRBV19 with TRBJ2-7; 8 bases align to TRBD1. The V gene end was trimmed by 5 bases and the J gene end by 6 bases; junction bases not matched to a gene: 6. In germline, CDR1 is LNHDA, CDR2 SQIVND (reference sequence). This CDR3 contains 13 residues. CDR3 in amino acids: CASSPGQGLEQYF. The CDR3 DNA reads as TGTGCCAGTAGTCCCGGACAGGGACTCGAGCAGTACTTC.

CDR3 nucleotide sequence: TGTGCCAGCAGCTTAACGGGAGGATCCTACAATGAGCAGTTCTTC. It yields the protein CASSLTGGSYNEQFF. The chain employs TRBV7-2 and TRBJ2-1; 7 bases align to TRBD2. CDR1 is SGHTA, CDR2 FQGNSA, per germline. This CDR3 has 15 amino acids. The ends lost 2 bases at V and 1 base at J; junction bases unmatched: 2.

The CDR3 DNA follows: TGTGCCAGCAGCTTGGGGCAGGGCATGGGCGAGCAGTACTTC. This translates into CASSLGQGMGEQYF. This chain uses TRBV5-6 with TRBJ2-7; the D gene is possibly TRBD1 (5 bases). CDR3 length: 14 residues. V gave up 0 bases and J gave up 6 bases, with 13 bases separating them. Germline V gene lookup returns CDR1 SGHDT and CDR2 YYEEEE.